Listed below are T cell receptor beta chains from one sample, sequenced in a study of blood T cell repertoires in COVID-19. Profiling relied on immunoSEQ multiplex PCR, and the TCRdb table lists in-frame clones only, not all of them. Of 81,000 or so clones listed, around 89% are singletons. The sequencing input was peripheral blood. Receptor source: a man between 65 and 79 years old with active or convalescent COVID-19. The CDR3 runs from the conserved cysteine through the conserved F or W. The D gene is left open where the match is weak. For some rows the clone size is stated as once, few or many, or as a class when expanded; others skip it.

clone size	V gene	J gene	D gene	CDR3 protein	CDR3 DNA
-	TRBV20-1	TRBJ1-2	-	CSARSYGYTF	TGCAGTGCCCGTAGCTATGGCTACACCTTC
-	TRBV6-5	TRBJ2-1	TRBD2	CASSYESLAGGREQFF	TGTGCCAGCAGTTACGAGTCCCTAGCGGGGGGGCGGGAGCAGTTCTTC
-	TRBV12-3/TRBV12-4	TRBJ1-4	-	CASSFRGDEKLFF	TGTGCCAGCAGTTTTAGGGGTGATGAAAAACTGTTTTTT
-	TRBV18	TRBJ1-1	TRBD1	CASSPQGARTEAFF	TGTGCCAGCTCACCACAGGGGGCTAGAACTGAAGCTTTCTTT
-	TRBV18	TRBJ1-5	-	CASSPQETNSNQPQHF	TGTGCCAGCTCCCCACAGGAAACTAATAGCAATCAGCCCCAGCATTTT
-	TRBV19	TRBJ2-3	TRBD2	CATSGGYNADTQYF	TGTGCCACTAGCGGGGGGTATAATGCAGATACGCAGTATTTT
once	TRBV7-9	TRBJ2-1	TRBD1	CASSPTQGAGEQFF	TGTGCCAGCAGCCCTACACAGGGGGCTGGGGAGCAGTTCTTC
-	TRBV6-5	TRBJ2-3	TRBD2	CASSLAGGDTQYF	TGTGCCAGCAGTTTAGCGGGGGGTGATACGCAGTATTTT
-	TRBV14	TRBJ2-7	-	CASSQDQARVYEQYF	TGTGCCAGCAGCCAAGATCAGGCCAGGGTCTACGAGCAGTACTTC
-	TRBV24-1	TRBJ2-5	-	CATSERRGETQYF	TGTGCCACCAGTGAAAGGAGAGGAGAGACCCAGTACTTC
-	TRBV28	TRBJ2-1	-	CALSRELSYNEQFF	TGTGCCCTAAGCCGGGAGCTCTCCTACAATGAGCAGTTCTTC
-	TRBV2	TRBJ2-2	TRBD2	CASSAPARGGKTGELFF	TGTGCCAGCAGTGCTCCAGCACGGGGGGGAAAGACCGGGGAGCTGTTTTTT
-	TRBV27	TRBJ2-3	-	CASKIQTNTDTQYF	TGTGCCAGCAAGATACAGACTAACACAGATACGCAGTATTTT
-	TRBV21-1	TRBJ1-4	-	CASSGGQTTAVPTTNEKLFF	TGTGCCAGCAGCGGGGGACAGACGACAGCGGTACCAACTACTAATGAAAAACTGTTTTTT
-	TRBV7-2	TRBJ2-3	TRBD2	CASSLEPAGVGQDTQYF	TGTGCCAGCAGCTTAGAGCCAGCGGGGGTTGGTCAAGATACGCAGTATTTT
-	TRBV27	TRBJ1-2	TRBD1	CASSPHGTAGYTF	TGTGCCAGCAGTCCCCATGGGACAGCTGGCTACACCTTC
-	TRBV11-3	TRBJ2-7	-	CASSLDMQGFVRTYEQYF	TGTGCCAGCAGCTTAGATATGCAGGGTTTTGTAAGGACCTACGAGCAGTACTTC
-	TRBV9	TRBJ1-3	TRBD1	CASSVDGTGTSGNTIYF	TGTGCCAGCAGCGTAGATGGGACAGGGACCTCTGGAAACACCATATATTTT
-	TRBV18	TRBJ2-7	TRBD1	CASSPAGQGRYEQYF	TGTGCCAGCTCACCCGCGGGACAGGGGCGCTACGAGCAGTACTTC
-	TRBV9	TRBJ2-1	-	CASSVAWSNEQFF	TGTGCCAGCAGCGTAGCTTGGAGCAATGAGCAGTTCTTC
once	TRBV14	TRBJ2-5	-	CASSPSGKTQYF	TGTGCCAGCAGCCCCTCCGGGAAGACCCAGTACTTC
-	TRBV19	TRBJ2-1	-	CASSIRPPDRDNEQFF	TGTGCCAGTAGTATCCGGCCCCCCGACAGAGACAATGAGCAGTTCTTC
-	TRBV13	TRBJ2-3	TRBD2	CASSSWTSGEKDTQYF	TGTGCCAGCAGTTCCTGGACTAGCGGGGAAAAAGATACGCAGTATTTT
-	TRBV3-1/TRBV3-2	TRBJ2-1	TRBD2	CASSREWGGQFF	TGTGCCAGCAGTCGAGAATGGGGGGGGCAGTTCTTC
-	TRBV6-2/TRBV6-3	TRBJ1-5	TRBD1	CASRPGQGNQPQHF	TGTGCCAGCCGCCCGGGACAGGGGAATCAGCCCCAGCATTTT
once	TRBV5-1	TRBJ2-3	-	CASSLAGSSRFGTDTQYF	TGCGCCAGCAGCTTGGCCGGGAGCTCTAGGTTCGGCACAGATACGCAGTATTTT
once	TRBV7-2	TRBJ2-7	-	CASSRMAGSSYEQYF	TGTGCCAGCAGCCGGATGGCGGGGAGCTCCTACGAGCAGTACTTC
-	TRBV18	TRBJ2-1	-	CASSPYNARKGNEQFF	TGTGCCAGCTCACCCTACAACGCCAGGAAAGGTAATGAGCAGTTCTTC
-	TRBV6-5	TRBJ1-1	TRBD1	CASSRQGMGGTEAFF	TGTGCCAGCAGCCGACAGGGGATGGGTGGCACTGAAGCTTTCTTT
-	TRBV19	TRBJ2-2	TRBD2	CASLPWGLKVTNTGELFF	TGTGCCAGTCTCCCTTGGGGACTAAAGGTCACGAACACCGGGGAGCTGTTTTTT
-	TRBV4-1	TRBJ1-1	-	CASSQAPTSGGTEAFF	TGCGCCAGCAGCCAAGCCCCGACCTCCGGCGGCACTGAAGCTTTCTTT
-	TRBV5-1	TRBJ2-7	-	CATSRSAGTYEQYF	TGCGCTACCAGCAGATCTGCAGGGACCTACGAGCAGTACTTC
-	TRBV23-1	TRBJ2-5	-	CASTNGGETQYF	TGCGCCAGCACTAACGGCGGTGAGACCCAGTACTTC
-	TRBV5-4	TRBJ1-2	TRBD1	CASSEDRNNYGYTF	TGTGCCAGCAGCGAGGACAGGAATAACTATGGCTACACCTTC
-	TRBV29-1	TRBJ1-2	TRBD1	CSVEDPDRGLEGYTF	TGCAGCGTTGAAGATCCAGACAGGGGGCTAGAAGGCTACACCTTC
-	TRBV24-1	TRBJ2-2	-	CATSDLWDTAGELFF	TGTGCCACCAGTGATTTGTGGGACACGGCGGGGGAGCTGTTTTTT
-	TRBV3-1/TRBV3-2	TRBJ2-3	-	CASSHPTGATRDTQYF	TGTGCCAGCAGCCACCCTACAGGTGCGACCAGGGATACGCAGTATTTT
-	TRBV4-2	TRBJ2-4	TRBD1	CASSRPDRGDKNIQYF	TGTGCCAGCAGCCGTCCCGACAGGGGTGACAAAAACATTCAGTACTTC
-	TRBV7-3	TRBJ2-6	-	CASSSGQPGANVLTF	TGTGCCAGCAGCTCAGGACAGCCTGGGGCCAACGTCCTGACTTTC
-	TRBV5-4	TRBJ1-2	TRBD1	CASSLGGQQATYGYTF	TGTGCCAGCAGCTTAGGGGGACAGCAAGCCACTTATGGCTACACCTTC
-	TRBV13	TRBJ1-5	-	CASSLVTTSQPQHF	TGTGCCAGCAGCTTGGTCACAACCTCCCAGCCCCAGCATTTT
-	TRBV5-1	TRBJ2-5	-	CASSLGDSTDIQYF	TGCGCCAGCAGCTTGGGGGACTCCACAGACATCCAGTACTTC
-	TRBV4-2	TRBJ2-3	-	CASSPSQGAGDTPNTQYF	TGTGCCAGCAGCCCTTCCCAGGGGGCGGGGGACACACCCAATACGCAGTATTTT
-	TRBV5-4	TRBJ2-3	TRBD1	CASSARDRDTDTQYF	TGTGCCAGCAGCGCCCGGGACAGGGACACAGATACGCAGTATTTT
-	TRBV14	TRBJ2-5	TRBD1	CASSLHDREYQETQYF	TGTGCCAGCAGCCTCCACGACAGGGAATATCAAGAGACCCAGTACTTC
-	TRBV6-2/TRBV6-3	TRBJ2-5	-	CASIPDTIQETQYF	TGTGCCAGCATCCCAGACACCATCCAAGAGACCCAGTACTTC
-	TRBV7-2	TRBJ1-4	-	CASSSQTGEKLFF	TGTGCCAGCAGCTCGCAGACTGGTGAAAAACTGTTTTTT
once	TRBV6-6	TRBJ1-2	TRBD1	CASSPPGTATAPYGYTF	TGTGCCAGCAGTCCCCCGGGGACAGCGACAGCCCCATATGGCTACACCTTC
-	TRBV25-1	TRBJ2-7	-	CASSDWRGYEQYF	TGTGCCAGCAGTGATTGGCGCGGGTACGAGCAGTACTTC
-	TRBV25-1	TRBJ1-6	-	CASSESGGADNSPLHF	TGTGCCAGCAGTGAATCGGGAGGGGCGGATAATTCACCCCTCCACTTT
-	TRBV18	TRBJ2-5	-	CASSPRPGGETQYF	TGTGCCAGCTCACCGAGGCCCGGAGGAGAGACCCAGTACTTC
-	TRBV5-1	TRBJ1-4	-	CASKEGSNEKLFF	TGCGCCAGCAAGGAGGGTTCTAATGAAAAACTGTTTTTT
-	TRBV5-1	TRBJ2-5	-	CASSRFGLQETQYF	TGCGCCAGCAGCCGCTTTGGGCTCCAAGAGACCCAGTACTTC
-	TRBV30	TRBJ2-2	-	CASPGDRGTGELFF	TGTGCCTCCCCCGGGGATCGGGGCACCGGGGAGCTGTTTTTT
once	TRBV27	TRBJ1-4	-	CASSPGLSEKLFF	TGTGCCAGCAGCCCGGGACTCTCTGAAAAACTGTTTTTT